This T cell receptor beta chain comes out of a study of siplizumab effects on memory and regulatory T cells. The CDR3 covers 15 residues. V shed 4 bases and J 4 bases; nucleotides not matched to a gene: 2. From germline, CDR1 is SGHTA and CDR2 FQGTGA. Study results and limitations: Tregs that proliferated in siplizumab cultures did not have their suppressive function confirmed.

Assay used: immunoSEQ multiplex PCR; TCRdb lists only in-frame clones, some missing. The sample holds about 98,000 clones, 92% seen once. Points on this clone: The antigen is unknown.

The rearrangement links TRBV7-3 to TRBJ2-1; TRBD2 agrees at 12 bases. Sequencing was performed on CD4+ T cells sorted from blood. This receptor was obtained from a human donor in good health. CDR3 sequence (DNA): TGTGCCAGCAGCTGGGGGACTAGCGGGTACAATGAGCAGTTCTTC. This encodes CASSWGTSGYNEQFF.